Listed below are T cell receptor beta chains from one sample, sequenced in a study of blood T cell repertoires in COVID-19. Measured with immunoSEQ multiplex PCR; TCRdb has only the in-frame clones, and not every one. The top ten clones hold roughly 2.2% of a sample with about 280,000 clones, 75% to 90% of them seen once. Sequencing was carried out using peripheral blood. The receptors come from a woman between 50 and 59 years old who had recovered from COVID-19. Each CDR3 is given with its conserved first and last residue. The D gene is left open where the match is weak. Clone size, where shown, is once, few, many, or a class for clones that have expanded.

>TRBJ1-2|NA|TRBV7-6|NA
CASSLTPGGARGYTF
TGTGCCAGCAGCCTTACGCCCGGCGGGGCAAGAGGCTACACCTTC
>TRBJ2-7|once|TRBV5-4|TRBD1
CASSWDRAPEQYF
TGTGCCAGCAGCTGGGACAGGGCGCCCGAGCAGTACTTC
>TRBJ1-1|NA|TRBV19|TRBD1
CASSEDRGLDEETEAFF
TGTGCCAGTAGTGAAGACAGGGGGCTGGATGAAGAAACTGAAGCTTTCTTT
>TRBJ1-4|NA|TRBV6-5|NA
CASSPSTEKLFF
TGTGCCAGCAGCCCCTCTACGGAGAAACTGTTTTTT
>TRBJ1-2|few|TRBV6-2/TRBV6-3|TRBD1
CASSPPGLTGTGEDGYTF
TGTGCCAGCAGCCCTCCGGGGTTAACCGGGACAGGGGAGGATGGCTACACCTTC
>TRBJ2-1|NA|TRBV19|NA
CASSSVTDNNEQFF
TGTGCCAGTAGTTCCGTAACAGATAACAATGAGCAGTTCTTC
>TRBJ1-2|NA|TRBV6-1|TRBD1
CASSVLGQGQFRDGYTF
TGTGCCAGCAGTGTCCTAGGACAGGGTCAGTTCCGGGATGGCTACACCTTC
>TRBJ1-1|NA|TRBV5-4|TRBD1
CASSGLGQGNTEAFF
TGTGCCAGCAGCGGACTGGGACAGGGAAACACTGAAGCTTTCTTT
>TRBJ2-5|NA|TRBV7-3|NA
CASSPRSAVGETQYF
TGTGCCAGCAGCCCCCGGAGCGCGGTGGGTGAGACCCAGTACTTC
>TRBJ2-3|NA|TRBV10-3|TRBD2
CAISGLAGGPDTQYF
TGTGCCATCAGCGGACTAGCGGGGGGCCCAGATACGCAGTATTTT
>TRBJ1-4|NA|TRBV28|NA
CASSLWTVNEKLFF
TGTGCCAGCAGTCTTTGGACAGTTAATGAAAAACTGTTTTTT
>TRBJ2-1|NA|TRBV7-9|TRBD1
CASSETGGEQFF
TGTGCCAGCAGCGAGACAGGGGGCGAGCAGTTCTTC
>TRBJ2-7|NA|TRBV5-1|TRBD1
CASRIMGQAYEQYF
TGCGCCAGCAGAATAATGGGACAGGCCTACGAGCAGTACTTC
>TRBJ2-1|few|TRBV7-3|NA
CASSLNRGGALNEQFF
TGTGCCAGCAGCTTAAATCGAGGGGGAGCTCTGAATGAGCAGTTCTTC
>TRBJ2-1|once|TRBV5-1|TRBD1
CASSLLTGVNEQFF
TGCGCCAGCAGCTTGCTTACAGGGGTCAATGAGCAGTTCTTC
>TRBJ2-5|NA|TRBV18|TRBD1
CASSPFFQGQGLQETQYF
TGTGCCAGCTCACCATTCTTCCAGGGACAGGGATTACAAGAGACCCAGTACTTC
>TRBJ1-2|NA|TRBV6-2/TRBV6-3|TRBD1
CASSYSGTGPYGANYGYTF
TGTGCCAGCAGTTACTCGGGGACAGGCCCTTATGGGGCCAACTATGGCTACACCTTC
>TRBJ1-1|NA|TRBV5-1|TRBD1
CASSRDRQNTEAFF
TGCGCCAGCAGCAGGGACAGGCAGAACACTGAAGCTTTCTTT
>TRBJ2-7|NA|TRBV7-2|TRBD1
CASSSRDRGHEQYF
TGTGCCAGCAGCTCCCGGGACAGGGGCCACGAGCAGTACTTC
>TRBJ2-3|once|TRBV28|NA
CASSPGSADTQYF
TGTGCCAGCAGTCCCGGGAGCGCAGATACGCAGTATTTT
>TRBJ1-2|NA|TRBV4-3|TRBD1
CASSTGQGVGGYTF
TGCGCCAGCAGCACGGGACAGGGCGTCGGTGGCTACACCTTC
>TRBJ2-7|few|TRBV9|TRBD2
CASSAGTSGYEQYF
TGTGCCAGCAGCGCCGGGACTAGCGGGTACGAGCAGTACTTC
>TRBJ2-4|NA|TRBV6-5|NA
CATLRPTGNIQYF
TGTGCCACCCTACGGCCCACGGGAAACATTCAGTACTTC
>TRBJ1-1|NA|TRBV11-1|NA
CASSLAINRGRNTEAFF
TGTGCCAGCAGCTTAGCGATAAATAGGGGCAGGAACACTGAAGCTTTCTTT
>TRBJ2-5|NA|TRBV5-1|NA
CASSRGAGTQETQYF
TGCGCCAGCAGCAGGGGCGCGGGAACCCAAGAGACCCAGTACTTC
>TRBJ2-3|NA|TRBV5-1|NA
CASSVLHTDTQYF
TGCGCCAGCAGCGTACTGCACACAGATACGCAGTATTTT